This T cell receptor (beta chain) stems from a study of blood T cell repertoires in COVID-19. In the original processing: Amplification of reference gene primers provided the estimated nucleated cell counts. Profiled with immunoSEQ multiplex PCR; TCRdb holds only in-frame clones, not every one. V, J and clone size were drawn from that table, and D and trimming were deduced from the DNA. The data show 100,000 to 150,000 clones, 84% seen once. With 6 bases clipped from V and 0 bases from J, the junction kept 5 bases outside the gene matches. Germline V gives CDR1 MNHEY, CDR2 SVGAGI. This CDR3 contains 14 residues.

Sequenced sample: peripheral blood. This receptor was obtained from a woman between 25 and 40 years old who had recovered from COVID-19. The J gene is TRBJ2-7, the V gene TRBV6-5, with 7 bases matching TRBD1. CDR3 DNA: TGTGCCAGCAGCGACAGGGTCTACTCCTACGAGCAGTACTTC. It translates to CASSDRVYSYEQYF.